These 10 T cell receptor beta chains were all obtained from the same sample, sequenced in a study of T cells after yellow fever vaccination (dated by TCRdb to the late 2010s). Library preparation employed 5' RACE. Sequencing used an Illumina HiSeq 2500. Using fastp at Q25 and MiXCR, TCRdb reprocessed the public reads and kept productive beta chains. Each record represents a unique CDR3 protein, reported with the most common genes and DNA among its rows. This sample holds some 110,000 distinct CDR3 sequences; under 8.5% were observed only once. The top ten clonotypes cover roughly 2.5% of the sample. The treatment or condition label for this specimen denotes: live attenuated yellow fever vaccine strain. The sequencing here drew on CD4+ T cells sorted from PBMCs, taken less than 11 days after the first yellow fever vaccination. These receptors all stem from a man aged 18-30 years who received the YFV17D yellow fever vaccine.

The J gene is TRBJ2-1, the V gene TRBV7-9; D perhaps matches TRBD2 (6 bases). Trimming left V 1 base short and J 4 bases short, with 11 bases between. There are 15 residues in the CDR3. Germline V gene data show CDR1 as SEHNR and CDR2 as FQNEAQ (reference sequence). The CDR3, as DNA: TGTGCCAGCAGCTTAGGCGGGACCACATACAATGAGCAGTTCTTC. This codes for CASSLGGTTYNEQFF.

This clonotype was counted ten times or more. This chain uses TRBV25-1 with TRBJ2-7; D unresolved. Germline assignment: CDR1 MGHDK and CDR2 SYGVNS. CDR3 size: 13 residues. V was trimmed by 5 bases and J by 0 bases, leaving 8 bases between them. CDR3 region: CASSSPSSYEQYV. The CDR3 DNA reads as TGTGCCAGCAGTTCCCCGAGCTCCTACGAGCAGTACGTC.

This clonotype was recorded many times. The genes are TRBV6-2 or TRBV6-3 and TRBJ2-1, with TRBD1 identical over 7 bases. The CDR3 is 14 residues long. Germline CDR1 MNHEY, CDR2 SVGEGT. J was trimmed by 5 bases and V by 7 bases; bases with no gene match: 8. This CDR3 is CASTDRRLHNEQFF. In nucleotides, the CDR3 is TGTGCCAGCACGGACAGGAGGCTTCACAATGAGCAGTTCTTC.

This clonotype was found many times. The rearrangement uses TRBV20-1 and TRBJ2-1, with D unclear. The CDR3 consists of 14 residues. From germline, CDR1 is DFQATT and CDR2 SNEGSKA (reference sequence). V was clipped by 6 bases and J by 2 bases, with 14 bases between them. CDR3 sequence: CSATDVPTYNEQFF. For the CDR3, the DNA is TGCAGTGCCACGGACGTACCGACCTACAATGAGCAGTTCTTC.

This clonotype was found many times. V is TRBV7-9 and J is TRBJ2-5, with TRBD1 identical over 7 bases. The CDR3 spans 13 residues. Germline CDR1 and CDR2: SEHNR and FQNEAQ (reference sequence). J lost 4 bases, V lost 5 bases, and 4 bases had no gene match. The CDR3 DNA reads TGTGCCAGCAGCCAAGGGACAGTAGAGACCCAGTACTTC. Translated, it gives CASSQGTVETQYF.

The sample holds many counts of this clonotype. The V and J genes are TRBV28 and TRBJ2-1; possible D gene TRBD2, 5 bases. The CDR3 loop spans 12 amino acids. Germline loops: CDR1 MDHEN, CDR2 SYDVKM. V lost 6 bases, J lost 4 bases, and 7 bases lay in between. The CDR3 sequence is CASRGVYNEQFF. CDR3 coding DNA: TGTGCCAGCAGGGGAGTTTACAATGAGCAGTTCTTC.

The V gene is TRBV5-1, the J gene TRBJ1-1; D possibly corresponds to TRBD1 (5 bases). The CDR3 has 12 amino acids. The germline V gene has CDR1 SGHRS and CDR2 YFSETQ. Trimming took 0 bases from V and 7 from J, leaving 7 bases between them. CDR3 DNA: TGCGCCAGCAGCTTGGCAGGGAGTGAAGCTTTCTTT. Protein sequence: CASSLAGSEAFF.

This clonotype occurred many times. The rearrangement uses TRBV7-9 and TRBJ1-3; D is unclear. This CDR3 contains 13 residues. Germline V gene lookup returns CDR1 SEHNR and CDR2 FQNEAQ (reference sequence). The V and J ends lost 3 bases and 4 bases respectively, with 7 bases between them. The CDR3 bases are TGTGCCAGCAGCTTGAGACGAGGAAACACCATATATTTT. It yields the protein CASSLRRGNTIYF.

This clonotype was observed many times. The J gene is TRBJ2-5, the V gene TRBV7-8; 7 nucleotides line up with TRBD1. CDR3 length: 15 amino acids. V lost 6 bases, J lost 6 bases, and 13 bases stayed unmatched. Germline V gene data show CDR1 as SGHVS and CDR2 as FQNEAQ. CDR3 sequence (DNA): TGTGCCAGCAGACCTAACGTAGGGGGCATGCAGACCCAGTACTTC. It encodes CASRPNVGGMQTQYF.

This clonotype has at least ten counts. The CDR3 DNA reads TGTGCCAGCAGCTTAGCGGGAAAGGGGGCCAGCGAAAAACTGTTTTTT. It codes for CASSLAGKGASEKLFF. The chain employs TRBV7-6 and TRBJ1-4; 7 positions agree with TRBD1. Trimming took 0 bases from V and 8 from J; bases not matched to a gene: 9. Germline values: CDR1 SGHVS, CDR2 FNYEAQ. This CDR3 has 16 residues.